Below are 10 T cell receptor beta chains sequenced from a single sample in a study of T cell responses to AZD1222 COVID-19 vaccine. Repertoires were generated with immunoSEQ multiplex PCR, while TCRdb's copy carries only in-frame clones and drops some. Among approximately 160,000 clones listed, 92% were seen once. Source: peripheral blood, taken 28 days after the second AZD1222 dose. Receptor source: an adult who received the AZD1222 COVID-19 vaccine.

J is TRBJ1-2 and V is TRBV4-1; D might be TRBD1 (5 bases). Per the germline V gene, CDR1 is MGHRA and CDR2 is YSYEKL. CDR3 length equals 15 residues. Trimming took off 1 base at V and 3 bases at J, with 12 bases between the two ends. DNA of the CDR3: TGCGCCAGCAGCCAAGTTGCAAGGGGCGACTATGGCTACACCTTC. Translating gives CASSQVARGDYGYTF.

This clone has a single count. This chain connects TRBV7-3 to TRBJ2-1; 8 bases agree with TRBD1. This CDR3 has 15 amino acids. Trimming took 1 base from V and 8 from J; bases not matched to a gene: 7. CDR1 is SGHTA and CDR2 is FQGTGA in the germline V gene. CDR3 sequence reads: CASSLSRGRSYEQFF. The CDR3 coding sequence is TGTGCCAGCAGCTTAAGCAGGGGGCGCTCCTATGAGCAGTTCTTC. Combining the CDR3 with reference TRBV7-3 and TRBJ2-1 gives the whole variable domain GAGVSQTPSNKVTEKGKYVELRCDPISGHTALYWYRQSLGQGPEFLIYFQGTGAADDSGLPNDRFFAVRPEGSVSTLKIQRTERGDSAVYLCASSLSRGRSYEQFFGPGTRLTVL.

This clone was seen a single time. V is TRBV5-8 and J is TRBJ1-2, with 7 bases identical to TRBD1. Germline values: CDR1 SGHTS, CDR2 YDEGEE. V lost 0 bases, J lost 3 bases, and 2 bases stayed unmatched. The CDR3 consists of 14 residues. The CDR3 sequence: CASSLVGTDYGYTF. For the CDR3, the DNA is TGTGCCAGCAGCTTGGTCGGGACAGACTATGGCTACACCTTC.

The V call is TRBV2, the J call TRBJ1-1; D is unclear. The CDR3 covers 13 residues. V was cut by 0 bases and J by 6 bases, with 8 bases left in between. CDR1 and CDR2 from the germline V gene are SNHLY and FYNNEI. CDR3 DNA: TGTGCCAGCAGTGAAGCGCTTCCGGCTGAAGCTTTCTTT. Translated, it gives CASSEALPAEAFF.

CDR3 region: CASSWAGLDEQFF. The CDR3 DNA reads as TGTGCCAGCAGCTGGGCGGGGTTGGATGAGCAGTTCTTC. The chain uses TRBV5-4 and TRBJ2-1; a possible D gene is TRBD2 (6 bases). Germline lookup yields CDR1 SGHNT and CDR2 YYREEE (reference sequence). V lost 3 bases, J lost 8 bases, and 12 bases lay in between. The CDR3 sequence is 13 residues long.

Only one count was recorded for this clone. The chain joins TRBV5-5 to TRBJ1-3; D not certain. V shed 4 bases and J shed 0 bases, with 8 bases lying between them. Germline values: CDR1 SGHKS, CDR2 YYEKEE (reference sequence). The CDR3 extends over 14 amino acids. This CDR3 is CASSPLASGNTIYF. The DNA for the CDR3 is TGTGCCAGCAGCCCCCTCGCCTCTGGAAACACCATATATTTT.

As to this clone: At the DNA level, this CDR3 is encoded by other sequences in the same sample as well. The V and J genes are TRBV19 and TRBJ2-5, with a tentative D call TRBD2 (5 bases). Germline loops: CDR1 LNHDA, CDR2 SQIVND (reference sequence). The length of the CDR3 is 12 residues. Trimming cost V 3 bases and J 5 bases, with 7 bases left between them. CDR3 sequence reads: CASSIRGETQYF. The CDR3 DNA follows: TGTGCCAGTAGTATTAGAGGGGAGACCCAGTACTTC.

This clone was picked up one time. V and J are TRBV10-3 and TRBJ1-2; D not resolved. Germline V lookup: CDR1 ENHRY, CDR2 SYGVKD. CDR3 length: 14 residues. V was pared by 3 bases and J by 4 bases, with 12 bases between. The CDR3 loop reads CAISETVEAYGYTF. The CDR3 coding sequence is TGTGCCATCAGTGAAACGGTCGAGGCCTATGGCTACACCTTC.

The J gene is TRBJ1-3, the V gene TRBV18; D not certain. The V and J ends lost 2 bases and 2 bases respectively, with 10 bases between them. The CDR3 runs 15 residues. CDR1 and CDR2 (germline): KGHSH, LQKENI. DNA for the CDR3: TGTGCCAGCTCACCATACCCCCGGACTGGAAACACCATATATTTT. Residues: CASSPYPRTGNTIYF. Full variable domain (remainder filled in from reference TRBV18 and TRBJ1-3): NAGVMQNPRHLVRRRGQEARLRCSPMKGHSHVYWYRQLPEEGLKFMVYLQKENIIDESGMPKERFSAEFPKEGPSILRIQQVVRGDSAAYFCASSPYPRTGNTIYFGEGSWLTVV.

The CDR3 bases are TGCGCCAGCAGCTCAGGGGGCTTGGACACTGAAGCTTTCTTT. It codes for CASSSGGLDTEAFF. The rearrangement links TRBV5-1 to TRBJ1-1; 8 nucleotides match TRBD1. V lost 3 bases to trimming and J lost 3 bases; unmatched junction nucleotides: 4. CDR3 length: 14 amino acids. CDR1 SGHRS and CDR2 YFSETQ come from the germline V gene.